The clone carrying this T cell receptor (beta chain) was counted between two and nine times. Its cognate antigen is unknown. The sample belongs to a study of T-cell reconstitution after alpha-beta-depleted transplantation in children. Study outcomes and limitations: About two months after transplant, alpha-beta T cells reportedly came from several hundred expanded graft clones. One year post-transplant, T-cell counts and diversity were largely derived from T cells produced anew. Recipient T cells and thymic progenitors that survived were the source of the high TCRbeta diversity seen at day 60 in some patients.

Unique molecular identifiers tagged the TCRbeta library. TCRdb recomputed calls from the PCR reads with MiXCR, one row per CDR3 protein. The repertoire has about 830,000 distinct CDR3 sequences, roughly 15% of them found once; the top ten carry 5%. CDR3 length: 14 residues. Looked up from germline, CDR1 is DFQATT and CDR2 is SNEGSKA (reference sequence). V dropped 7 bases and J dropped 6; count of bases not matched to a gene: 11. Specimen: PBMCs, mostly from graft donor cells, collected 360 days after TCRalphabeta/CD19-depleted stem cell transplant. The TCR was taken from a male patient younger than 18 who had a stem cell transplant for acute lymphoblastic leukemia, so the T cells may come from the graft donor. This sequence joins TRBV20-1 and TRBJ2-1; TRBD2 matches at 8 bases. For the CDR3, the DNA is TGCAGTGGCCGCTGGCCGGGAGGGCGCAATGAGCAGTTCTTC. Translated: CSGRWPGGRNEQFF.